The 21 T cell receptor beta chains given below trace back to one sample, sequenced in a study of neoadjuvant nivolumab and ipilimumab in lung cancer. The method was immunoSEQ multiplex PCR; TCRdb's version includes in-frame clones alone and lacks a portion of them. The data hold some 29,000 clones, with more than 80% observed a single time. The sequencing used tumor tissue, collected after neoadjuvant nivolumab, alone or with ipilimumab, at or shortly before surgery. The receptor source for this set is an adult with non-small cell lung cancer.

The chain combines TRBV6-1 with TRBJ2-5; possible D gene TRBD1, 5 bases. Trimming cost V 0 bases and J 5 bases, with 10 bases left between them. Germline V lookup: CDR1 MNHNS, CDR2 SASEGT. The CDR3 totals 14 residues. The CDR3 is CASSEAPRGETQYF. The CDR3 DNA follows: TGTGCCAGCAGTGAAGCCCCTAGGGGCGAGACCCAGTACTTC.

This chain links TRBV11-3 with TRBJ2-7; 11 bases are a match to TRBD1. From germline, CDR1 is SGHNT and CDR2 YENEEA. This CDR3 has 16 residues. V shed 5 bases, J shed 2 bases, and the junction held 8 bases outside the gene matches. The CDR3 coding sequence is TGTGCCAGCAGCGAGGGGGGACAGGGGGGACCCTACGAGCAGTACTTC. This gives the protein CASSEGGQGGPYEQYF.

This chain links TRBV7-6 with TRBJ1-4; 8 positions agree with TRBD1. The germline gives CDR1 SGHVS, CDR2 FNYEAQ. V lost 4 bases and J lost 8; bases outside the gene matches: 6. The length of the CDR3 is 14 residues. The CDR3 protein is CASSSNSGGEKLFF. The CDR3 region has the DNA TGTGCCAGCAGCTCAAATTCAGGGGGCGAAAAACTGTTTTTT.

In this sample, this clone turned up once. The rearrangement links TRBV19 to TRBJ2-3; 7 bases map to TRBD1. Per the germline V gene, CDR1 is LNHDA and CDR2 is SQIVND (reference sequence). There are 14 residues in the CDR3. J was trimmed by 5 bases and V by 3 bases; bases with no gene match: 5. This chain's CDR3 is CASSMGQQEDTQYF. The CDR3 region has the DNA TGTGCCAGTAGTATGGGACAGCAAGAAGATACGCAGTATTTT.

This clone is medium-sized in the sample. The chain couples TRBV19 to TRBJ2-3, with 7 bases identical to TRBD1. The junction had 6 bases not matched to a gene; V was cut back by 7 bases and J by 2 bases. CDR1 and CDR2 (germline): LNHDA, SQIVND (reference sequence). This CDR3 comprises 14 residues. CDR3 in amino acids: CASTSGQVTDTQYF. The DNA of the CDR3 is TGTGCCAGTACCTCCGGACAGGTCACAGATACGCAGTATTTT.

The genes are TRBV5-6 and TRBJ2-7; no clear D. Germline V lookup: CDR1 SGHDT, CDR2 YYEEEE. This CDR3 contains 14 residues. V was clipped by 2 bases and J by 6 bases, with 15 bases between them. DNA for the CDR3: TGTGCCAGCAGCTTAATGTCCGGGTTTACCGAGCAGTACTTC. It is translated as CASSLMSGFTEQYF.

V gene TRBV7-8 combines with J gene TRBJ2-1; D not certain. Germline-derived CDR1 and CDR2 are SGHVS and FQNEAQ. V was shortened by 0 bases and J by 4 bases, with 13 bases between the two germline ends. CDR3 size: 16 residues. The CDR3 loop reads CASSLALRTDYNEQFF. CDR3 coding DNA: TGTGCCAGCAGCTTAGCGTTGCGGACCGATTACAATGAGCAGTTCTTC.

The chain joins TRBV29-1 to TRBJ2-1, with D maybe TRBD2 (5 bases). The V gene's germline CDR1 is SQVTM and CDR2 ANQGSEA. CDR3 length: 16 amino acids. Deletions cut 3 bases from V and 4 bases from J, with 19 bases between. The CDR3 spells CSVDGAEDSVYNEQFF. CDR3 nucleotides: TGCAGCGTTGATGGCGCGGAGGACTCCGTTTACAATGAGCAGTTCTTC.

CDR3 nucleotide sequence: TGTGCCAGCAGTGACTCAGGGGGCGCGAGCAATGAGCAGTTCTTC. This sequence encodes CASSDSGGASNEQFF. The V call is TRBV6-4, the J call TRBJ2-1, with 7 bases matching TRBD1. With V trimmed by 0 bases and J by 6 bases, 5 bases remained unmatched. Germline V gene data show CDR1 as MRHNA and CDR2 as SNTAGT. The CDR3 contains 15 residues.

The J gene is TRBJ1-5, the V gene TRBV25-1; 8 positions agree with TRBD1. Germline V gives CDR1 MGHDK, CDR2 SYGVNS. The length of the CDR3 is 14 residues. The ends lost 7 bases at V and 0 bases at J; junction bases unmatched: 2. CDR3 coding DNA: TGTGCCAGCAAGGGGACAGGTAGCAATCAGCCCCAGCATTTT. Translated: CASKGTGSNQPQHF.

The J gene is TRBJ1-1, the V gene TRBV11-3, with D unclear. Looked up from germline, CDR1 is SGHNT and CDR2 is YENEEA. The germline V and J ends were trimmed by 4 bases and 0 bases, with 9 bases remaining between them. CDR3 length: 14 residues. The CDR3 region is CASSSTHMNTEAFF. DNA for the CDR3: TGTGCCAGCAGCTCCACACATATGAACACTGAAGCTTTCTTT.

The V and J genes are TRBV7-2 and TRBJ1-1; D is unclear. CDR1 is SGHTA, CDR2 FQGNSA, per germline. The CDR3 extends over 14 amino acids. The germline V and J ends were trimmed by 4 bases and 0 bases, with 9 bases remaining between them. The CDR3 protein is CASSSEQMNTEAFF. The DNA of the CDR3 is TGTGCCAGCAGCTCGGAACAGATGAACACTGAAGCTTTCTTT. The full variable domain, in which reference TRBV7-2 and TRBJ1-1 provide the parts outside the CDR3, is GAGVSQSPSNKVTEKGKDVELRCDPISGHTALYWYRQSLGQGLEFLIYFQGNSAPDKSGLPSDRFSAERTGGSVSTLTIQRTQQEDSAVYLCASSSEQMNTEAFFGQGTRLTVV.

This chain links TRBV5-1 with TRBJ1-4; 7 positions agree with TRBD1. The CDR3 is 14 residues long. The germline CDR1 and CDR2 sequences are SGHRS and YFSETQ. With V trimmed by 0 bases and J by 5 bases, 1 base remained unmatched. CDR3 coding DNA: TGCGCCAGCAGCTTGGGCAGGGGGAATGAAAAACTGTTTTTT. Protein product: CASSLGRGNEKLFF.

This chain uses TRBV7-6 with TRBJ1-1; tentatively, D is TRBD1 (5 bases). Per germline, CDR1 SGHVS and CDR2 FNYEAQ. The CDR3 length is 15 residues. V was clipped by 4 bases and J by 0 bases, with 12 bases between them. The CDR3 is CASSSGIALNTEAFF. In DNA, the CDR3 is TGTGCCAGCAGCTCAGGGATCGCACTGAACACTGAAGCTTTCTTT.

The rearrangement uses TRBV6-5 and TRBJ2-3, with a tentative D call TRBD1 (6 bases). Germline loops: CDR1 MNHEY, CDR2 SVGAGI. The CDR3 has 14 amino acids. V lost 6 bases to trimming and J lost 2 bases, with 12 bases between them. Written as DNA, the CDR3 is TGTGCCAGCAGCCCTGACAGGTCCACAGATACGCAGTATTTT. Translating gives CASSPDRSTDTQYF.

The gene calls are TRBV9 and TRBJ2-7, with TRBD1 matching 10 bases. The CDR3 length is 15 residues. The V segment lost 3 bases and the J segment 3 bases; nucleotides outside the gene matches: 6. Germline loops: CDR1 SGDLS, CDR2 YYNGEE. CDR3 residues: CASSGDRDRGYEQYF. The CDR3, as DNA: TGTGCCAGCAGCGGGGACCGGGACAGGGGCTACGAGCAGTACTTC.

V gene TRBV30 combines with J gene TRBJ1-2, with a tentative D call TRBD1 (6 bases). Trimming stripped 0 bases from V and 6 bases from J, with 11 bases between. Germline-derived CDR1 and CDR2 are GTSNPN and SVGIG (reference sequence). The CDR3 sequence is 13 residues long. The CDR3 spells CAWSVNRVNGYTF. The DNA of the CDR3 is TGTGCCTGGAGTGTAAACAGGGTCAATGGCTACACCTTC.

The chain uses TRBV7-6 and TRBJ2-3; no clear D gene. Between the trimmed V and J ends, which lost 4 bases and 6 bases, there was a span of 17 bases. Germline V gene data show CDR1 as SGHVS and CDR2 as FNYEAQ. This CDR3 is 15 amino acids long. The CDR3 DNA is TGTGCCAGCAGCTCCTGGGCCGGTTTGTTGGATACGCAGTATTTT. Protein product: CASSSWAGLLDTQYF.

The chain combines TRBV6-1 with TRBJ2-3; 8 positions match TRBD2. J lost 1 base, V lost 7 bases, and 4 bases had no gene match. Germline V gene lookup returns CDR1 MNHNS and CDR2 SASEGT. CDR3 length equals 14 residues. The CDR3 DNA is TGTGCCAGCACCCTGACTAGCGGCACAGATACGCAGTATTTT. Protein product: CASTLTSGTDTQYF.

The rearrangement joins TRBV4-2 to TRBJ2-1, with 15 bases lining up with TRBD2. CDR1 and CDR2 (germline): LGHNA, YNFKEQ. The CDR3 is 18 residues long. The V gene end was trimmed by 0 bases and the J gene end by 4 bases; junction bases not matched to a gene: 4. This CDR3 is CASSQEGTSGGIYNEQFF. The CDR3 DNA sequence: TGTGCCAGCAGCCAAGAAGGGACTAGCGGGGGGATATACAATGAGCAGTTCTTC.

V and J are TRBV2 and TRBJ2-5; D is unclear. The germline V and J ends were trimmed by 2 bases and 5 bases, with 12 bases remaining between them. CDR1 SNHLY and CDR2 FYNNEI come from the germline V gene. The CDR3 totals 14 residues. CDR3 DNA sequence: TGTGCCAGCAGTGAATCGACCGGGCGGGAGACCCAGTACTTC. It is translated as CASSESTGRETQYF.